A single T cell receptor beta chain is shown here with its context. The target of this receptor is not known. There are no base qualities to consult, and no much larger clone falls within one base. The source of the sample is a study of cytomegalovirus exposure and HLA in healthy donors (dated 2017 in TCRdb). Background on the whole study: According to an earlier analysis of several hundred of the donors, about 170 million T cells yielded over 100 million unique TCR beta sequences and around 280 Gb of sequence data. Every repertoire in the discovery cohort had been generated on one and the same sequencing platform. A later analysis re-analyzed previously published TCR beta repertoires from 600 to 850 donors and added high-resolution HLA genotyping to study TCR occurrence patterns. HLA typing included class I and class II loci at four-digit resolution. Donor age, sex, ethnicity and CMV serostatus were compiled together with the repertoire data. To predict cytomegalovirus infection status, the study brought together high-throughput TCR immunosequencing, statistical association of individual TCRs with disease status, and machine learning. About five DR-DQ haplotypes were treated as single units for association and clustering because of strong linkage in the cohort. In the later analysis, no new phenotypic data were used to find candidate immune exposures; instead, reliance was placed on TCR beta sequences and their occurrence across donors. In a later genetic analysis, genome-wide SNP genotypes for about three fifths of the roughly 670 donors were used, and that subset was treated as a discovery cohort. A separate validation cohort of roughly 130 different subjects was used in addition to the roughly 620-subject first cohort. The study profiled the T cell repertoires of more than 500 subjects by immunosequencing and related them to cytomegalovirus serostatus. The study was designed to test whether signatures of past pathogen exposure could be identified by cataloging public T cell receptors. Across about 380 genotyped donors of the cohort, an average of about 240,000 unique TCR beta nucleotide sequences per donor were sequenced, and about a sixth of those sequences were non-productive. The genetic ancestry cluster associated with self-reported Caucasian donors included 81% of the approximately 400 genotyped donors. Roughly 300 gigabases of sequencing data and 70 million to 100 million unique TCR sequences were included in an early release covering under 650 HLA-typed donors. Typing coverage varied by locus: 629-630 donors for A, B, C, DRB1 and DQB1; approximately 560 for DQA1; more than 600 for DPA1; 450 to 480 for DPB1. An earlier analysis of 587 of the donors used high-throughput TCR beta sequencing to judge whether each TCR beta V gene segment behaved as functional or pseudogenic.

The library was obtained by the immunoSEQ multiplex PCR assay. A mixture of 60 forward primers for TCR Vbeta segments and 13 reverse primers for TCR Jbeta segments was used in the multiplex PCR. Amplification of the CDR3 region of rearranged TCR beta genes was performed with a multiplex PCR assay on genomic DNA. The amplified TCR beta libraries were sequenced on the Illumina HiSeq System as 87-base-pair reads. As for the original processing: A later analysis tallied 75 million to 95 million unique TCR beta chains across the approximately 670 repertoires, and some 10 million of those chains were shared by two or more donors. Raw reads were error-corrected and collapsed into unique sequences by a nearest-neighbor algorithm in which closely related sequences were merged to remove PCR and sequencing errors. CDR3 sequences were aligned to IMGT reference sequences to assign V, D and J gene segments. For a sequence to be retained, a match of at least six nucleotides was required to both a V gene segment and a J gene segment. Rearrangements were classified as productive when the CDR3 lacked stop codons and remained in frame with V and J, and all other rearrangements were classified as non-productive. Following IMGT convention, CDR3 was defined as the stretch from the second conserved V-encoded cysteine to the conserved J-encoded phenylalanine. The earlier analysis of 550 to 650 of the donors excluded any sequence lacking an unambiguous match to a single V gene segment. In an earlier analysis of 587 of the donors, V segments were called functional above 56.7% productive rearrangements and were called segregating when the between-donor standard deviation exceeded 5%. A statistical classification framework was built to diagnose cytomegalovirus status from the catalog of TCR beta chain sequences. A later analysis assigned V and J genes by comparing TCR nucleotide sequences with IMGT/GENE-DB human TR gene sequences. A later analysis assigned CDR3 sequences and most-parsimonious VDJ recombination scenarios with the TCRdist pipeline. In a later analysis, each TCR beta chain was defined by its CDR3 amino acid sequence together with its V-gene family, and reads without a unique V-gene family were excluded. In a later analysis, fewer than 650 highly shared, low-generation-probability nucleotide sequences were removed to address suspected cross-contamination and a sequencing artifact. For each public chain, a later analysis derived a clonal expansion index from normalized ranks of inferred template counts within each repertoire. A later analysis computed generation probabilities with a VDJ recombination model fitted to out-of-frame rearrangements, and checked the results against IGoR. In a later analysis, TCR-TCR, TCR-HLA and TCR-CMV co-occurrence was scored with hypergeometric tests, and a repertoire-size bias correction was applied to TCR pairs. False discovery rates were estimated in a later analysis by permuting HLA or CMV assignments 20 times. A later analysis grouped co-occurring TCRs with DBSCAN, adding TCRdist sequence similarity when clustering within HLA-allele-positive subsets. Co-occurrence clustering excluded repertoires with fewer than 30,000 or more than 120,000 public chains, plus five with anomalous nucleotide sharing. TCRdb took this table from immuneACCESS and kept in-frame rearrangements with V and J called. Such tables lack part of the clones; where checked against another copy, unresolved V genes explain under half of the gap, and the rest is unexplained. V and J calls and clone size are those listed in that table; D and trimming were worked out from the DNA. This sample comprises roughly 150,000 clones, around four fifths of them detected only once. Over 2% of the sample lies in the top ten.

Overall study results and their limits: For the cohort, immune exposure information was limited to CMV serostatus. V-gene and J-gene trimming of TCR beta chains was associated with a missense DCLRE1C variant in a later genetic analysis, and the association was replicated in an independent cohort. Roughly uniform sequencing depth across donors was assumed in presence/absence analyses, although this assumption may not hold. Compared with equally common non-associated chains, HLA-associated TCR beta chains in a later analysis were more clonally expanded and had lower generation probabilities. The classifier was reported to diagnose cytomegalovirus status with high specificity and sensitivity in both the original cohort and the validation cohort. In a later analysis, several top co-occurrence clusters were reported to appear linked to parvovirus B19, influenza, CMV and Epstein-Barr virus. In a later analysis, most CMV-associated TCR beta chains were found to appear HLA-restricted, with HLA associations seemingly driven largely by CMV exposure. When HLA alleles, especially DR and DQ, strongly co-occurred, attributing TCR associations to individual alleles was difficult. Some IMGT-functional V segments, including TRBV6-2 and TRBV6-3, could not be distinguished by the 87-base-pair reads and were therefore excluded. A cluster of highly shared sequence variants was judged likely to represent a technical artifact of the sequencing pipeline. Across donors, most TCR sequences were observed very rarely, whereas some public TCRs were present in many individuals. This cohort had only TCR beta chains sequenced, and the lack of alpha or paired-chain data limited which features could be detected. Correlated functional status among segregating V segments might be attributable to linkage disequilibrium, but an unknown experimental factor could not be ruled out. A later analysis associated approximately 17,000 TCR beta sequences with specific HLA alleles at a false discovery rate of 0.05. The study gave a list of over 150 TCR beta chains associated with cytomegalovirus. A few of the identified cytomegalovirus-associated TCR beta chains were confirmed in vitro to be specific for cytomegalovirus antigens. A further reported finding was that TCR beta sequences accurately predicted the HLA-A and HLA-B alleles for most subjects in the first cohort. A later genetic analysis reported fewer N-insertions in productive TCRs among donors in an Asian-associated ancestry cluster than the approximately 670-donor mean. The authors suggested that the approach could potentially be extended to other disease states and immunological phenotypes. Because counts were too low, seventeen rarely observed V segments, including chromosome 9 orphons, were excluded from the earlier analysis of a few hundred of the donors. Because HLA typing was missing for some donors at each locus, association tests included only the typed subset. An earlier analysis of roughly 570 of the donors showed that most TCR beta V segments appeared in productive rearrangements either about 90% or about 30% of the time, which broadly matched IMGT annotations. According to a later analysis, TCR association rates differed among HLA loci, with DRB1 alleles showing the most associated TCRs and HLA-C alleles showing the fewest.

The cohort comprised fewer than 750 healthy bone marrow donors. All cohort members were sampled while nominally healthy, although unrecorded immune exposures were likely present. The donor tested CMV seronegative, placing the donor among the roughly 340 seronegative members of the cohort. A peripheral blood sample was provided by each donor, and peripheral blood mononuclear cells were used for TCR beta sequencing. Genomic DNA was extracted from the blood cell samples with the Qiagen DNeasy Blood Extraction Kit. Trimming removed 4 bases from V and 6 bases from J, leaving 12 bases between the germline ends. The germline V gene (reference sequence) specifies LNHDA as CDR1 and SQIVND as CDR2. From its cysteine to its phenylalanine, the CDR3 spans 13 amino acids. This entry keeps only the CDR3 DNA: 39 bases, framed from base 1.

The chain employs TRBV19 and TRBJ1-2; a tentative D call is TRBD1 (5 bases match). The source is a boy between 2 and 15 years old in good health and CMV-seronegative. Sequenced sample: PBMCs. The CDR3 is CASSKTENDGYTF. The DNA sequence reads TGTGCCAGTAGTAAGACAGAAAATGATGGCTACACCTTC.